A single sample is the source of the 14 T cell receptor beta chains below, sequenced in a study of blood T cell repertoires in COVID-19. Data came from immunoSEQ multiplex PCR; TCRdb stores just in-frame clones and leaves some out. This table holds 150,000 to 200,000 clones, approximately 86% found once. Sequences were obtained from peripheral blood. These receptors all stem from a man aged 50 or older with active or convalescent COVID-19.

V and J are TRBV30 and TRBJ1-2; 8 nucleotides match TRBD1. With V trimmed by 3 bases and J by 2 bases, 14 bases remained unmatched. Germline assignment: CDR1 GTSNPN and CDR2 SVGIG (reference sequence). The CDR3 is 17 amino acids. The CDR3 reads CAWRGARGRGANYGYTF. The CDR3 DNA sequence: TGTGCCTGGAGGGGGGCCAGGGGGCGCGGAGCGAACTATGGCTACACCTTC.

CDR3 nucleotides: TGTGCCAGCAGGCTCTATGGCACAGATACGCAGTATTTT. The encoded protein is CASRLYGTDTQYF. The gene calls are TRBV27 and TRBJ2-3; the D is unclear. Germline loops: CDR1 MNHEY, CDR2 SMNVEV (reference sequence). This CDR3 contains 13 residues. The V end was cut by 6 bases, the J end by 1 base, with 8 bases between.

V and J are TRBV11-2 and TRBJ1-3; no clear D. The germline V and J ends were trimmed by 2 bases and 0 bases, with 5 bases remaining between them. Germline CDR1 SGHAT, CDR2 FQNNGV. The CDR3 is 14 amino acids. The CDR3 protein is CASSLTSSGNTIYF. In DNA, the CDR3 is TGTGCCAGCAGCTTAACCAGCTCTGGAAACACCATATATTTT.

The genes are TRBV4-2 and TRBJ1-3; D remains ambiguous. Per germline, CDR1 LGHNA and CDR2 YNFKEQ. Trimming took 0 bases from V and 2 from J, leaving 8 bases between them. The CDR3 is 15 residues long. CDR3 amino acids: CASSQDSGAGNTIYF. The DNA of the CDR3 is TGTGCCAGCAGCCAAGATAGCGGGGCTGGAAACACCATATATTTT.

This chain connects TRBV6-1 to TRBJ1-2, with D possibly TRBD1 on 5 matching bases. CDR1 MNHNS and CDR2 SASEGT come from the germline V gene. The CDR3 has 16 amino acids. Trimming took 1 base from V and 4 from J, leaving 16 bases between them. The CDR3 sequence: CASSEVPGLSLYGYTF. CDR3 in DNA: TGTGCCAGCAGTGAAGTTCCGGGACTCTCTCTCTATGGCTACACCTTC.

This sequence joins TRBV6-1 and TRBJ1-5; D gene uncertain. The germline CDR1 and CDR2 sequences are MNHNS and SASEGT. The V end lost 6 bases, the J end lost 5 bases, and 8 bases lay between the germline ends. The CDR3 is made up of 12 amino acids. CDR3 sequence: CASSQTDQPQHF. The DNA of the CDR3 is TGTGCCAGCAGCCAAACAGATCAGCCCCAGCATTTT.

The rearrangement uses TRBV6-5 and TRBJ1-5; D gene uncertain. The V gene lost 5 bases and the J gene lost 0 bases, with 11 bases spanning the gap. This CDR3 has 15 amino acids. The germline V gene has CDR1 MNHEY and CDR2 SVGAGI. As DNA, the CDR3 is TGTGCCAGCAGTCGAGGCAGTTCTAGCAATCAGCCCCAGCATTTT. Its protein is CASSRGSSSNQPQHF.

This clone was seen a single time. The chain uses TRBV12-3 or TRBV12-4 and TRBJ1-4, with D perhaps matching TRBD1 (5 bases). The CDR3 sequence is 13 residues long. V lost 6 bases and J lost 14, with 19 bases in between. The CDR3 protein is CASRKTGGASLFF. CDR3 coding DNA: TGTGCCAGCAGAAAAACGGGGGGTGCTTCTCTGTTTTTT.

The chain is built from TRBV5-4 and TRBJ2-7; weak D call: TRBD1 (6 bases). Germline V gene data show CDR1 as SGHNT and CDR2 as YYREEE (reference sequence). The V end lost 3 bases, the J end lost 2 bases, and 15 bases lay between the germline ends. CDR3 length: 15 amino acids. The CDR3 DNA is TGTGCCAGCAGCTCTCCGGGACACGGGACCTACGAGCAGTACTTC. Its translation: CASSSPGHGTYEQYF. The whole variable domain, filled in from reference TRBV5-4 and TRBJ2-7, reads ETGVTQSPTHLIKTRGQQVTLRCSSQSGHNTVSWYQQALGQGPQFIFQYYREEENGRGNFPPRFSGLQFPNYSSELNVNALELDDSALYLCASSSPGHGTYEQYFGPGTRLTVT.

The rearrangement joins TRBV28 to TRBJ2-1, with D possibly TRBD2 on 6 matching bases. V was clipped by 6 bases and J by 9 bases, with 21 bases between them. CDR1 MDHEN and CDR2 SYDVKM come from the germline V gene. The CDR3 sequence is 15 residues long. The CDR3 protein is CASSFLDSAGSEQFF. The CDR3 DNA reads as TGTGCCAGCAGCTTTTTGGACTCCGCGGGGAGTGAGCAGTTCTTC.

CDR3 region: CATSNPAGGPGETQYF. CDR3 sequence (DNA): TGTGCCACCAGTAATCCAGCGGGAGGGCCTGGGGAGACCCAGTACTTC. The chain has TRBV24-1 and TRBJ2-5; TRBD2 matches 10 bases. The trim removed 6 bases at V and 5 bases at J, leaving 11 bases unmatched. CDR1 and CDR2 (germline): KGHDR, SFDVKD. The CDR3 has 16 residues.

V is TRBV6-2 or TRBV6-3 and J is TRBJ1-1, with D unresolved. V was cut by 0 bases and J by 0 bases, with 8 bases left in between. This CDR3 has 15 residues. Germline V gene sequence: CDR1 MNHEY, CDR2 SVGEGT. CDR3 nucleotide sequence: TGTGCCAGCAGTTACTCGTTTAGCATGAACACTGAAGCTTTCTTT. This codes for CASSYSFSMNTEAFF.

This clone was observed a single time. V and J are TRBV6-6 and TRBJ1-2; TRBD1 agrees at 9 bases. This CDR3 is built from 16 residues. V dropped 3 bases and J dropped 2; count of bases not matched to a gene: 7. The germline gives CDR1 MNHNY, CDR2 SVGAGI (reference sequence). This CDR3 is CASSYGRGQGNYGYTF. The DNA of the CDR3 is TGTGCCAGCAGTTATGGGAGGGGACAGGGAAACTATGGCTACACCTTC.

This sequence joins TRBV6-5 and TRBJ1-1, with D possibly TRBD1 on 5 matching bases. Germline V CDR1 and CDR2: MNHEY, SVGAGI. The CDR3 length is 15 residues. V dropped 6 bases and J dropped 1 base, with 15 bases sitting between them. Written as DNA, the CDR3 is TGTGCCAGCAGAAAAGGGGCCCAAAAGAACACTGAAGCTTTCTTT. Protein product: CASRKGAQKNTEAFF.